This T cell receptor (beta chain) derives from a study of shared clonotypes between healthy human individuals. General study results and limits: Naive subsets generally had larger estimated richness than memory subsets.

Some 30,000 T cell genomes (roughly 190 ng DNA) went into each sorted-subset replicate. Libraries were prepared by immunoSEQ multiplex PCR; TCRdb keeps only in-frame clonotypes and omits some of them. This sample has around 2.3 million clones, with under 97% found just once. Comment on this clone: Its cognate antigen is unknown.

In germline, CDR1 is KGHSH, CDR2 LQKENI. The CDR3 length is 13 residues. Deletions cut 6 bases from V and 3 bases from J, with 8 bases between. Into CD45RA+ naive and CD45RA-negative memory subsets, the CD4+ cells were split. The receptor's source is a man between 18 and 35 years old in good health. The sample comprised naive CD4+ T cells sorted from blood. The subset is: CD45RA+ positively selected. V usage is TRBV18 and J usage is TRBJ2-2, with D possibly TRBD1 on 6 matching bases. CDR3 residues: CASSRQDTGELFF. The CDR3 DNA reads TGTGCCAGCTCTAGACAGGACACCGGGGAGCTGTTTTTT.